The 6 T cell receptor beta chains below were found in one sample sequenced in a study of T cell repertoires in cytomegalovirus infection (dated by TCRdb to about 2019). Data came from an Illumina HiSeq 1500. TCRdb reran the public reads through fastp at Q25 and MiXCR, keeping productive beta chains. When rows share a CDR3 protein, they turn into one entry using the most common DNA and genes. The sample table holds 450,000 to 550,000 distinct CDR3 sequences, of which approximately 42% were seen once. The ten largest clones represent 40% to 50% of the sample. What this sample's treatment or condition label stands for: in vitro stimulation with specific CMV peptide epitopes to enrich CMV-specific T cells. These receptors lack a known antigen. Sequencing was performed on cultured PBMCs, taken from culture after CMV antigen stimulation. The receptor set was obtained from a human donor in good health (CMV status not recorded). Some clones in this sample may be carry-over from other donors' samples.

This clonotype was observed a handful of times. The chain joins TRBV7-2 to TRBJ1-1, with D maybe TRBD1 (6 bases). There are 18 residues in the CDR3. V dropped 1 base and J dropped 0 bases, with 18 bases sitting between them. Looked up from germline, CDR1 is SGHTA and CDR2 is FQGNSA. This CDR3 reads CASSLVGGWRGVNTEAFF. Here the CDR3 DNA reads TGTGCCAGCAGCTTAGTTGGGGGATGGAGGGGGGTGAACACTGAAGCTTTCTTT.

This chain links TRBV19 with TRBJ1-5, with D unresolved. Germline V gives CDR1 LNHDA, CDR2 SQIVND (reference sequence). With 1 base removed from V and 7 bases from J, the gap between germline ends came to 11 bases. This CDR3 is built from 14 residues. The CDR3 reads CASSIGGLGQPQHF. The CDR3 region has the DNA TGTGCCAGTAGTATAGGAGGGTTAGGGCAGCCCCAGCATTTT.

V is TRBV25-1 and J is TRBJ1-5; D possibly corresponds to TRBD1 (5 bases). The ends were cut back, 3 bases at V and 7 bases at J, with 19 bases in the middle. The CDR3 is 16 amino acids. The germline gives CDR1 MGHDK, CDR2 SYGVNS. CDR3 DNA sequence: TGTGCCAGCAGTGAGGCAGGGTGGGCCCCGGGGCAGCCCCAGCATTTT. It yields the protein CASSEAGWAPGQPQHF.

This clonotype has more than one count but fewer than ten. The chain carries TRBV7-8 and TRBJ1-4; TRBD1 is a possible D gene (5 bases). Germline loops: CDR1 SGHVS, CDR2 FQNEAQ. Between the trimmed V and J ends, which lost 1 base and 5 bases, there was a span of 8 bases. The CDR3 has 14 amino acids. CDR3 DNA: TGTGCCAGCAGCTTAGGGGGGATAAATGAAAAACTGTTTTTT. Amino acids: CASSLGGINEKLFF.

Only a few counts were recorded for this clonotype. The rearrangement uses TRBV6-2 or TRBV6-3 and TRBJ2-1, with TRBD2 identical over 10 bases. CDR3 length: 18 amino acids. Trimming removed 2 bases from V and 0 bases from J; junction bases left unmatched: 7. Germline V CDR1 and CDR2: MNHEY, SVGEGT. The chain's CDR3 is CASSYPTLAGRSYNEQFF. CDR3 DNA sequence: TGTGCCAGCAGTTACCCCACACTAGCGGGGCGCTCCTACAATGAGCAGTTCTTC.

This clonotype was detected only a few times. This sequence joins TRBV7-6 and TRBJ1-2, with no clear D. The V and J ends lost 4 bases and 0 bases respectively, with 15 bases between them. Germline V gene data show CDR1 as SGHVS and CDR2 as FNYEAQ. The CDR3 spans 16 residues. The CDR3: CASSSFLNLPNYGYTF. The CDR3 DNA reads as TGTGCCAGCAGCTCCTTCTTGAACCTCCCTAACTATGGCTACACCTTC. The variable domain in full, completed from reference TRBV7-6 and TRBJ1-2, reads GAGVSQSPRYKVTKRGQDVALRCDPISGHVSLYWYRQALGQGPEFLTYFNYEAQQDKSGLPNDRFSAERPEGSISTLTIQRTEQRDSAMYRCASSSFLNLPNYGYTFGSGTRLTVV.